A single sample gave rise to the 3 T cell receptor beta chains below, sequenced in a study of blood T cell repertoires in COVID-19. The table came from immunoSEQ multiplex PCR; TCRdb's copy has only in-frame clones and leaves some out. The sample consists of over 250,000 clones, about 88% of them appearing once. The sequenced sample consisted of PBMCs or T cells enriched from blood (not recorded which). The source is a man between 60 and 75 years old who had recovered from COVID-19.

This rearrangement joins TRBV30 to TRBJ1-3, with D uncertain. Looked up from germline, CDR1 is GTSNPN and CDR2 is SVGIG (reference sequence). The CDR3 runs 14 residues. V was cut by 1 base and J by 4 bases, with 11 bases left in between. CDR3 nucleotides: TGTGCCTGGAGTGAAGGGAGGCGCGGAAACACCATATATTTT. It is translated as CAWSEGRRGNTIYF.

Here the CDR3 reads CASSLAFRSVMNTEAFF. The CDR3, as DNA: TGTGCCAGCAGCTTAGCCTTCAGAAGTGTAATGAACACTGAAGCTTTCTTT. This rearrangement joins TRBV7-6 to TRBJ1-1, with D hard to call. The V end lost 0 bases, the J end lost 0 bases, and 14 bases lay between the germline ends. In germline, CDR1 is SGHVS, CDR2 FNYEAQ. The CDR3 length is 17 residues.

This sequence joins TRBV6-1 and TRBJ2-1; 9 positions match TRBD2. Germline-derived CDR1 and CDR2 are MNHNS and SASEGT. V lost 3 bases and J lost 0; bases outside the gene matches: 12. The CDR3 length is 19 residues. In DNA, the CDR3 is TGTGCCAGCAGTGATACCGGGACTAGCTCTGGATACTCCTACAATGAGCAGTTCTTC. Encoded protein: CASSDTGTSSGYSYNEQFF.